This TCR beta chain is drawn from a study of shared clonotypes between healthy human individuals. The test was conducted at deep level. Here immunoSEQ multiplex PCR was the method, and the copy in TCRdb shows in-frame clones only, minus some. The sample includes approximately 2.4 million clones, approximately 96% of them seen just once. CDR1 is MNHEY and CDR2 is SVGAGI in the germline V gene. This CDR3 has 16 residues. J was trimmed by 10 bases and V by 4 bases; bases with no gene match: 10. The chain has TRBV6-5 and TRBJ1-6; 10 nucleotides match TRBD1. Sample: naive CD4+ T cells sorted from blood. Subset reported: CD45RA+ positively selected. This receptor was taken from a young man in good health. CDR3 region: CASSFTTGTGASPLHF. The CDR3 coding sequence is TGTGCCAGCAGTTTCACTACCGGGACAGGGGCCTCACCCCTCCACTTT.